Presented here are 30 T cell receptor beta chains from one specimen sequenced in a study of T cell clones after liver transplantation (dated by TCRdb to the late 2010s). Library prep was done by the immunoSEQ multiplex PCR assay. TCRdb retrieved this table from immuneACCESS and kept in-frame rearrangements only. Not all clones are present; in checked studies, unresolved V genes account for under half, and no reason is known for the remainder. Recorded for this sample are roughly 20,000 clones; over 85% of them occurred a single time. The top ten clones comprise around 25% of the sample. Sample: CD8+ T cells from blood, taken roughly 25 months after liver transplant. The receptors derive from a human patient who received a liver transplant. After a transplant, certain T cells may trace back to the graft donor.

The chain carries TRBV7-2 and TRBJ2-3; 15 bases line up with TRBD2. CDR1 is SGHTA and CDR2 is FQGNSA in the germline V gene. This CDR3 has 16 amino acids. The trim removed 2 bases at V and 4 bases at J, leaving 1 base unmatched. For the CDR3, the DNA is TGTGCCAGCAGCTTATGGACTAGCGGGGGGGCAGATACGCAGTATTTT. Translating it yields CASSLWTSGGADTQYF.

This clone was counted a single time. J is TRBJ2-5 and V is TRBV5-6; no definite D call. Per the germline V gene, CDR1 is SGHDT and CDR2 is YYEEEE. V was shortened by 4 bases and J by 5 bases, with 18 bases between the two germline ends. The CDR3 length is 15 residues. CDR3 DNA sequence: TGTGCCAGCAGCCATGCCTCCTATGTCTGGGAGACCCAGTACTTC. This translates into CASSHASYVWETQYF.

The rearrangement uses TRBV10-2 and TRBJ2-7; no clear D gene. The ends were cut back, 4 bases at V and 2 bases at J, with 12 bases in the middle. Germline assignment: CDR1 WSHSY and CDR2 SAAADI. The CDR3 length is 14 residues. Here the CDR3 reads CASSGPDQPYEQYF. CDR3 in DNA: TGCGCCAGCAGTGGCCCGGACCAGCCCTACGAGCAGTACTTC.

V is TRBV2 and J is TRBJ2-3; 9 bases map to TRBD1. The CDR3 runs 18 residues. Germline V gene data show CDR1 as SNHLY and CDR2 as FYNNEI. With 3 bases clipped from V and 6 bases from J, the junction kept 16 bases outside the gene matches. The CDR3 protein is CASSDQPGTGRSGDTQYF. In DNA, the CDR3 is TGTGCCAGCAGTGACCAACCTGGGACAGGGCGATCTGGGGATACGCAGTATTTT.

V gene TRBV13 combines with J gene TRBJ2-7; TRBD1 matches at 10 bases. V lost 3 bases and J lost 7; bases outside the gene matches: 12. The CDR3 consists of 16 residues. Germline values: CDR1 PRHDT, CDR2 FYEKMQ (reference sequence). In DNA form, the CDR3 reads TGTGCCAGCAGCTTTGGGCCGGGACAGGGGTTAGTGGAGCAGTACTTC. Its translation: CASSFGPGQGLVEQYF.

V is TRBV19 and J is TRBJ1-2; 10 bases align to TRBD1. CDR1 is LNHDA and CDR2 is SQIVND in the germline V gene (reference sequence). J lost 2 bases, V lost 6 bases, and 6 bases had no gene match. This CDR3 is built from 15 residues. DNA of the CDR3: TGTGCCAGTAGAGATGGACAGGGGGTGAACTATGGCTACACCTTC. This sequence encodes CASRDGQGVNYGYTF.

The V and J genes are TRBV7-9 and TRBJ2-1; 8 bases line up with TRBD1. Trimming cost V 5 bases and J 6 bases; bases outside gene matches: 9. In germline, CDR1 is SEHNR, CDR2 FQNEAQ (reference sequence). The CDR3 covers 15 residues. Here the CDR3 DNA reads TGTGCCAGCAGCACCCACAGGGGGTCTGGCAATGAGCAGTTCTTC. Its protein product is CASSTHRGSGNEQFF.

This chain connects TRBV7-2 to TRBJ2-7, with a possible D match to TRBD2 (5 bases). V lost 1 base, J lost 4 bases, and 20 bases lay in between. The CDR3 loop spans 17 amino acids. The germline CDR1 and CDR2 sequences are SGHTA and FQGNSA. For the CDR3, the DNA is TGTGCCAGCAGCTTAGAAATCCCTGCGTCGAGCGGATACGAGCAGTACTTC. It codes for CASSLEIPASSGYEQYF.

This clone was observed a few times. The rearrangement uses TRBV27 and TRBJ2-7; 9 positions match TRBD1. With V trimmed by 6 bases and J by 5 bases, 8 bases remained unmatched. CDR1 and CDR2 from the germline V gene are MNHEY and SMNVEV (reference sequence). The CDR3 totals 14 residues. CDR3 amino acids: CASRNTGGGDEQYF. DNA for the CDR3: TGTGCCAGCAGAAATACAGGGGGCGGGGACGAGCAGTACTTC.

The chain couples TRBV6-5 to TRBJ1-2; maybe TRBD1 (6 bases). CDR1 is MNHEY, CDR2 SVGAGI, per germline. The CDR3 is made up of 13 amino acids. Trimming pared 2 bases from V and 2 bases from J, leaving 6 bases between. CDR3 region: CASSYGQNYGYTF. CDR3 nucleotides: TGTGCCAGCAGTTACGGACAGAACTATGGCTACACCTTC.

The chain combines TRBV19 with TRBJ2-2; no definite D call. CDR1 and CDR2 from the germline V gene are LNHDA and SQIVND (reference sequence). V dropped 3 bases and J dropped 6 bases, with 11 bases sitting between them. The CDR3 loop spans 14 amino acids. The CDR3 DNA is TGTGCCAGTAGTATGGTCGCTACCGCCGGGGAGCTGTTTTTT. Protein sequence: CASSMVATAGELFF. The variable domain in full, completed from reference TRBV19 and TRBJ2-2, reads DGGITQSPKYLFRKEGQNVTLSCEQNLNHDAMYWYRQDPGQGLRLIYYSQIVNDFQKGDIAEGYSVSREKKESFPLTVTSAQKNPTAFYLCASSMVATAGELFFGEGSRLTVL.

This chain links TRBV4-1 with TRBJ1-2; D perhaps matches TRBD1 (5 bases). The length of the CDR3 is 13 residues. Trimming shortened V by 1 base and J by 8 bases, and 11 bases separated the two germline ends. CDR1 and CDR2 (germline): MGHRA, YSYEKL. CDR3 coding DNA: TGCGCCAGCAGCCAAGGGGGCAGCCTGGGCTACACCTTC. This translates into CASSQGGSLGYTF.

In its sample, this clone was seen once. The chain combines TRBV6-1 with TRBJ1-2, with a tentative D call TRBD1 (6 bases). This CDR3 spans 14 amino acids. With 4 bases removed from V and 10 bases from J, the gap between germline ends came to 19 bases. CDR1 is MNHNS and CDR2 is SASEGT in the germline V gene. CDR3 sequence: CASSVQGSPRIYTF. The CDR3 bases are TGTGCCAGCAGTGTCCAGGGGTCCCCGCGCATCTACACCTTC.

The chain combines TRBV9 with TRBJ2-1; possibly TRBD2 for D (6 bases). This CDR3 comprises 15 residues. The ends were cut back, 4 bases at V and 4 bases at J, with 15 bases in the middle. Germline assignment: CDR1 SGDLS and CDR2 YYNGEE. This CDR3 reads CASSPRAGEYNEQFF. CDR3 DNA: TGTGCCAGCAGCCCCAGAGCGGGCGAGTACAATGAGCAGTTCTTC.

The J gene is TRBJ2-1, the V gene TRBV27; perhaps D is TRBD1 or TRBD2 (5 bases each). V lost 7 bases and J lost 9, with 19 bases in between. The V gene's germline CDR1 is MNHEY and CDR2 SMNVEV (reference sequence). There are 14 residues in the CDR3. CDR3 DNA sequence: TGTGCCAGCACGCCGCCCCGGGGCCTAGGTGAGCAGTTCTTC. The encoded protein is CASTPPRGLGEQFF.

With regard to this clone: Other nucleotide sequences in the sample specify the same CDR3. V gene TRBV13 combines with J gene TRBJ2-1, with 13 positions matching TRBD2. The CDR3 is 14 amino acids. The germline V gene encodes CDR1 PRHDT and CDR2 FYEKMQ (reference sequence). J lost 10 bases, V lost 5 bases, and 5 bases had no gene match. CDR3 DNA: TGTGCCAGCAGCCCCCGACTAGCGGGAGGCGAGCAGTTCTTC. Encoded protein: CASSPRLAGGEQFF.

The CDR3 is CASSARTGANTEAFF. CDR3 DNA: TGCGCCAGCAGCGCCCGGACAGGGGCCAACACTGAAGCTTTCTTT. This chain uses TRBV5-1 with TRBJ1-1; the match to TRBD1 covers 9 bases. CDR1 is SGHRS, CDR2 YFSETQ, per germline. Losses at the gene ends were 4 bases for V and 2 bases for J; bases not matched to a gene: 6. The CDR3 totals 15 residues.

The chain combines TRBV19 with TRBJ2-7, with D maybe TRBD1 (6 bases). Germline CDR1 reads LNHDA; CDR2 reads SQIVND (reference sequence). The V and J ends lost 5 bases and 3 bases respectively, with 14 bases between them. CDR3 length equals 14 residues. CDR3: CASSETGGYYEQYF. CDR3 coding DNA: TGTGCCAGTAGTGAGACAGGCGGTTACTACGAGCAGTACTTC.

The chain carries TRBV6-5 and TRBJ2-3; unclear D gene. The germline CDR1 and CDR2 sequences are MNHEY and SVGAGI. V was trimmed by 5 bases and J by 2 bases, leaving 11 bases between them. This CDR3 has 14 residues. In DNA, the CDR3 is TGTGCCAGCAGTCCCCTACCACCCACAGATACGCAGTATTTT. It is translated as CASSPLPPTDTQYF.

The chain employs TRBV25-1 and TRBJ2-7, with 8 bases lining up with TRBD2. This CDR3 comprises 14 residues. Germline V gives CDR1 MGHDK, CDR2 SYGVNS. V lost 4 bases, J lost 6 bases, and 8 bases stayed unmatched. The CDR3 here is CASSVAGGGAEQYF. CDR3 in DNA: TGTGCCAGCAGTGTGGCGGGAGGAGGTGCCGAGCAGTACTTC.

The CDR3 sequence is CSVYGTGGSFNYGYTF. The CDR3 DNA is TGCAGCGTTTACGGGACAGGGGGCTCTTTTAACTATGGCTACACCTTC. The chain couples TRBV29-1 to TRBJ1-2; 12 bases are a match to TRBD1. J lost 1 base, V lost 5 bases, and 8 bases had no gene match. This CDR3 region has 16 residues. Germline V gives CDR1 SQVTM, CDR2 ANQGSEA.

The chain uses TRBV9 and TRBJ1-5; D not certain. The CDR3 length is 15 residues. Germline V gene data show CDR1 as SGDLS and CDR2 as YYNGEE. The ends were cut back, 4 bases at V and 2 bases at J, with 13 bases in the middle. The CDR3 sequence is CASSPEGSGNQPQHF. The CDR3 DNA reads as TGTGCCAGCAGCCCCGAAGGGTCCGGCAATCAGCCCCAGCATTTT.

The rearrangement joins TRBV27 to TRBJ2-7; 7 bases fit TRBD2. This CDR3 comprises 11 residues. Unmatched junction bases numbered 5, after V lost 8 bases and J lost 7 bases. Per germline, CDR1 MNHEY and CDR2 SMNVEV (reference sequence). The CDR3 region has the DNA TGTGCCAGCCTGCGGGGGAGGGAGCAGTACTTC. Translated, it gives CASLRGREQYF.

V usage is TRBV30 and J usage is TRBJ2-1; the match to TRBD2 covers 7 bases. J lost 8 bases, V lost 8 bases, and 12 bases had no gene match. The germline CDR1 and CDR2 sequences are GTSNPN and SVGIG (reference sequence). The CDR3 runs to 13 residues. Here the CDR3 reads CAGWWEGPDEQFF. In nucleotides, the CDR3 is TGTGCCGGCTGGTGGGAGGGCCCCGATGAGCAGTTCTTC.

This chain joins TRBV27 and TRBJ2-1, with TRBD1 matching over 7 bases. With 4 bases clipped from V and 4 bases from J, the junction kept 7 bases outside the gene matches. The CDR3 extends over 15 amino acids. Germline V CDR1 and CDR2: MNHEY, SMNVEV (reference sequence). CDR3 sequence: CASSSRTGPYNEQFF. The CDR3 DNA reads TGTGCCAGCAGTTCACGGACAGGACCATACAATGAGCAGTTCTTC.

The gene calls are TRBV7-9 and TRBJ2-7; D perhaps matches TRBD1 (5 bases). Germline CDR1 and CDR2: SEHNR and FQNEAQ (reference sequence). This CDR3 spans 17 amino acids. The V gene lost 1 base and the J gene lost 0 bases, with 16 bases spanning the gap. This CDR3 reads CASSLGAADKSSYEQYF. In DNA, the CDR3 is TGTGCCAGCAGCTTAGGCGCGGCGGACAAGTCCTCCTACGAGCAGTACTTC.

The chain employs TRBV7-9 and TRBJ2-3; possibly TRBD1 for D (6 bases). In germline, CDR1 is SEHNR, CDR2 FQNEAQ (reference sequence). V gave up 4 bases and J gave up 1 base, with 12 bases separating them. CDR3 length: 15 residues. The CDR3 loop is CASSSTGYGTDTQYF. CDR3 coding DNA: TGTGCCAGCAGCTCCACAGGGTACGGCACAGATACGCAGTATTTT.

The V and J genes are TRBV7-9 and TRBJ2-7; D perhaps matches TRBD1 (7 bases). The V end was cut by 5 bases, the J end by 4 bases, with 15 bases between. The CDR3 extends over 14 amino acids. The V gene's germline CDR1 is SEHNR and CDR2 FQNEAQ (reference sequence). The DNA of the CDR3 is TGTGCCAGCAGCGCCGGCAGGGGGGATTACGAGCAGTACTTC. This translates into CASSAGRGDYEQYF.

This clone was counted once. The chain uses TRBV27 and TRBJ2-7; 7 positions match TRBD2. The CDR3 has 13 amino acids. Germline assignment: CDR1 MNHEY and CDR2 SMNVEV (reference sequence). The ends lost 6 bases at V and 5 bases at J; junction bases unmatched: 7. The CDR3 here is CASSFSLANEQYF. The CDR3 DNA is TGTGCCAGCAGCTTTTCACTAGCGAACGAGCAGTACTTC.

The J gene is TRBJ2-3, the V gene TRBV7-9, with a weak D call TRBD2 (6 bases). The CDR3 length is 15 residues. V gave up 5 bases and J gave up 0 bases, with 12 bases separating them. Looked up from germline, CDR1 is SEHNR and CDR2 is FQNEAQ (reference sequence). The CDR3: CASSPSGSSTDTQYF. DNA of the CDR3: TGTGCCAGCAGCCCGAGCGGGTCTAGCACAGATACGCAGTATTTT. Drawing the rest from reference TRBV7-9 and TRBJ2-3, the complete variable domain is DTGVSQNPRHKITKRGQNVTFRCDPISEHNRLYWYRQTLGQGPEFLTYFQNEAQLEKSRLLSDRFSAERPKGSFSTLEIQRTEQGDSAMYLCASSPSGSSTDTQYFGPGTRLTVL.